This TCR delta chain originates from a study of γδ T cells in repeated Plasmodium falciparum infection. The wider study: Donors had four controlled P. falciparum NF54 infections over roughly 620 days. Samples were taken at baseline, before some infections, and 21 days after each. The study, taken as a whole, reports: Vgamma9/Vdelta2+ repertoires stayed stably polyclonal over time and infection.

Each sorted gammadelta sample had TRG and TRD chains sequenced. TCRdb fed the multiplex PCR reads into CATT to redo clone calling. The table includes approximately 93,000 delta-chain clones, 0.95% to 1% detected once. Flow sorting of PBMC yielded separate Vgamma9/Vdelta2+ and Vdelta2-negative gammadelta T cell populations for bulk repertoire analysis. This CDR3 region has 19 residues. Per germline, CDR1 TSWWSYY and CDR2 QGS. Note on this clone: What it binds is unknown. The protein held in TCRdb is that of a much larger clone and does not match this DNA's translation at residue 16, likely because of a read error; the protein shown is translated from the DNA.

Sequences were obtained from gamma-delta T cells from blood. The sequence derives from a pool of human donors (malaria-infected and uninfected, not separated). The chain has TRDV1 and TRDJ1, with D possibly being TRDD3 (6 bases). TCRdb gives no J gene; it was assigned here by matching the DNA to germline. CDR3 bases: TGTGCTCTTGGGGAACTAGCCCCTCCCTGGGGTCATCGGACCGATGAACTCATCTTT. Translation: CALGELAPPWGHRTDELIF.